The 13 T cell receptor beta chains reported below all come from one sample, sequenced in a study of PD-1 blockade in classical Hodgkin lymphoma. Relapse after autologous stem cell transplantation occurred in every patient, and brentuximab vedotin exposure varied. Repertoires were generated with immunoSEQ multiplex PCR, while TCRdb's copy carries only in-frame clones and drops some. The sample gives thousands of clones, around four fifths of which show up once; 30% to 35% is in the top ten. Sequences were derived from peripheral blood mononuclear cells (PBMCs), sampled before the second cycle of nivolumab. Receptor source: a human donor with classical Hodgkin lymphoma.

The rearrangement joins TRBV4-1 to TRBJ1-6; D call uncertain. Germline CDR1 MGHRA, CDR2 YSYEKL. CDR3 length equals 14 residues. Trimming took 0 bases from V and 2 from J, leaving 2 bases between them. CDR3 nucleotide sequence: TGCGCCAGCAGCCAAGACACCTATAATTCACCCCTCCACTTT. It specifies CASSQDTYNSPLHF.

V gene TRBV27 combines with J gene TRBJ1-2; a possible D gene is TRBD1 (5 bases). V was pared by 4 bases and J by 9 bases, with 12 bases between. The CDR3 consists of 12 residues. Germline values: CDR1 MNHEY, CDR2 SMNVEV (reference sequence). This chain's CDR3 is CASSSGAGRYTF. In DNA form, the CDR3 reads TGTGCCAGCAGTTCTGGGGCAGGTCGCTACACCTTC.

The chain joins TRBV19 to TRBJ2-7; 9 bases match TRBD1. J gave up 3 bases and V 5 bases, and 14 bases lay outside the gene matches. CDR3 length: 17 amino acids. Germline V gene lookup returns CDR1 LNHDA and CDR2 SQIVND (reference sequence). Written as DNA, the CDR3 is TGTGCCAGTAGTCTCGGACAGGGGACTCTCCTTGACTACGAGCAGTACTTC. As protein: CASSLGQGTLLDYEQYF.

The rearrangement uses TRBV28 and TRBJ2-7; D is ambiguous. This CDR3 region has 12 residues. V lost 3 bases to trimming and J lost 3 bases, with 6 bases between them. The V gene's germline CDR1 is MDHEN and CDR2 SYDVKM. CDR3 nucleotides: TGTGCCAGCAGTTTCGGCAGCTACGAGCAGTACTTC. Translating gives CASSFGSYEQYF.

The chain carries TRBV25-1 and TRBJ2-1, with 9 bases lining up with TRBD1. The germline V gene encodes CDR1 MGHDK and CDR2 SYGVNS. V dropped 2 bases and J dropped 8; count of bases not matched to a gene: 7. The CDR3 contains 15 residues. The chain's CDR3 is CASSEGGTGLDEQFF. In DNA, the CDR3 is TGTGCCAGCAGTGAAGGCGGGACAGGGTTGGATGAGCAGTTCTTC.

This clone was found a few times. J is TRBJ2-3 and V is TRBV7-8, with 14 positions matching TRBD2. J lost 3 bases, V lost 5 bases, and 7 bases had no gene match. Germline CDR1 reads SGHVS; CDR2 reads FQNEAQ. There are 17 residues in the CDR3. Written as DNA, the CDR3 is TGTGCCAGCAGCGTCCCGGGACTAGCGGGAGTAACAGATACGCAGTATTTT. Translating it yields CASSVPGLAGVTDTQYF.

The rearrangement joins TRBV11-3 to TRBJ2-7; 8 positions agree with TRBD1. The CDR3 consists of 13 residues. CDR1 is SGHNT and CDR2 is YENEEA in the germline V gene. Trimming took 0 bases from V and 10 from J; bases not matched to a gene: 5. The CDR3 sequence is CASSLEGTGGQYF. Written as DNA, the CDR3 is TGTGCCAGCAGCTTAGAGGGTACAGGGGGTCAGTACTTC.

DNA for the CDR3: TGTGCCAGTAGTATAACACAGCTGACTGAAGCTTTCTTT. Translating gives CASSITQLTEAFF. This chain joins TRBV19 and TRBJ1-1; D gene ambiguous. The germline CDR1 and CDR2 sequences are LNHDA and SQIVND (reference sequence). The CDR3 covers 13 residues. V lost 2 bases and J lost 5, with 9 bases in between.

The chain couples TRBV9 to TRBJ2-1; D is undetermined. Germline V gene lookup returns CDR1 SGDLS and CDR2 YYNGEE. CDR3 length: 13 residues. Trimming left V 0 bases short and J 4 bases short, with 5 bases between. The CDR3 sequence: CASSVDGYNEQFF. For the CDR3, the DNA is TGTGCCAGCAGCGTAGACGGGTACAATGAGCAGTTCTTC.

This chain connects TRBV10-2 to TRBJ2-7, with D possibly called TRBD1 or TRBD2 (6 bases each). There are 12 residues in the CDR3. CDR1 and CDR2 from the germline V gene are WSHSY and SAAADI. V lost 5 bases and J 5 bases, leaving 10 bases between the germline ends. CDR3 in DNA: TGCGCCAGCAGTAGGGGGAGGAACGAGCAGTACTTC. It specifies CASSRGRNEQYF.

The rearrangement uses TRBV27 and TRBJ2-1, with 9 bases fitting TRBD1. The V gene end was trimmed by 4 bases and the J gene end by 8 bases; junction bases not matched to a gene: 6. Germline values: CDR1 MNHEY, CDR2 SMNVEV (reference sequence). The CDR3 spans 14 residues. DNA of the CDR3: TGTGCCAGCAGTTCGGACAGGGGAGGACATGAGCAGTTCTTC. This codes for CASSSDRGGHEQFF.

The chain is built from TRBV4-3 and TRBJ2-1; 11 nucleotides align to TRBD2. Germline V gene data show CDR1 as LGHNA and CDR2 as YSLEER. The length of the CDR3 is 16 residues. Losses at the gene ends were 0 bases for V and 4 bases for J; bases not matched to a gene: 2. The CDR3 sequence: CASSQERLAGYNEQFF. The CDR3 DNA sequence: TGCGCCAGCAGCCAAGAGAGACTAGCGGGGTACAATGAGCAGTTCTTC.

A note on this clone: Without the conserved terminal phenylalanine or tryptophan, this CDR3 likely stems from a read error. It is unclear where the CDR3 begins or ends on the DNA, so no DNA is shown, and the CDR3 is as TCRdb lists it. The genes are TRBV21-1 and TRBJ2-7; the table names TRBD2, a call not compared with the DNA. TRBV21-1 is a listed pseudogene. Termini included, the CDR3 measures 15 amino acids. CDR3 residues: CASSKQPGGSGRLYG.